This T cell receptor beta chain was identified in a study of technical replicates of blood from four donors. Germline lookup yields CDR1 SEHNR and CDR2 FQNEAQ (reference sequence). V was cut by 5 bases and J by 8 bases, with 9 bases left in between. CDR3 length: 11 amino acids. Generated by immunoSEQ multiplex PCR, the TCRdb table keeps only in-frame clones and is missing some. Of 65,000 to 80,000 clones in the sample, approximately 96% were seen once. The specimen was T cells isolated from PBMCs. The sequence came from a human donor in good health. The chain is built from TRBV7-9 and TRBJ1-2; D is undetermined. Here the CDR3 DNA reads TGTGCCAGCAGCAAAGGAGACGGCTACACCTTC. It is translated as CASSKGDGYTF.